This TCR beta chain stems from a study of cytomegalovirus exposure and HLA in healthy donors. In the PCR, 60 Vbeta and 13 Jbeta primers were used. Data came from immunoSEQ multiplex PCR; TCRdb stores just in-frame clones and leaves some out. The repertoire holds roughly 200,000 clones, with about 80% as singletons. Germline-derived CDR1 and CDR2 are MGHDK and SYGVNS. The CDR3 consists of 15 residues. Trimming removed 4 bases from V and 1 base from J, with 10 bases in between. This chain connects TRBV25-1 to TRBJ2-2; D possibly corresponds to TRBD2 (6 bases). This TCR was sampled from a woman aged 35 to 49 in good health and CMV-seronegative. The sequenced sample consisted of PBMCs. For the CDR3, the DNA is TGTGCCAGCAGTGTTCGGGGACTGAACACCGGGGAGCTGTTTTTT. Its translation: CASSVRGLNTGELFF.